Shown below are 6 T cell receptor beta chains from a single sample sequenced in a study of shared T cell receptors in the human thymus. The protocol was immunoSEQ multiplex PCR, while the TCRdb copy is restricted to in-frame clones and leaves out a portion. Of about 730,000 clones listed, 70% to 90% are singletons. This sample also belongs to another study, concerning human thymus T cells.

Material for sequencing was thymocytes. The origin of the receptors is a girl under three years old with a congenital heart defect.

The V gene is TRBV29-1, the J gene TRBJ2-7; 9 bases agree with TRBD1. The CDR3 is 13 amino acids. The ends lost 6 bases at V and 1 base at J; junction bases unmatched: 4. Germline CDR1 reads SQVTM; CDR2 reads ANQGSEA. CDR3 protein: CSVRTGDSYEQYF. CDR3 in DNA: TGCAGCGTCCGGACAGGGGATTCCTACGAGCAGTACTTC.

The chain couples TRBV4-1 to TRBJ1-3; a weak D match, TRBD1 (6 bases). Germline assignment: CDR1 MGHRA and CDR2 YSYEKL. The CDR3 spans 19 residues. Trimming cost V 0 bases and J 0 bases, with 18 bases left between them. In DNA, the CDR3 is TGCGCCAGCAGCCAAGAGTCCAATGGGACACCAACCTCTGGAAACACCATATATTTT. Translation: CASSQESNGTPTSGNTIYF.

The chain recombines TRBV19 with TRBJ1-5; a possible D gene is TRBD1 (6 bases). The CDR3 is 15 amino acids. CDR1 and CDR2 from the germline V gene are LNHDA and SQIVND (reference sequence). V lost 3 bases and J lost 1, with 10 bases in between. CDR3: CASSIYGGSNQPQHF. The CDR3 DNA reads TGTGCCAGTAGTATTTATGGGGGCAGCAATCAGCCCCAGCATTTT.

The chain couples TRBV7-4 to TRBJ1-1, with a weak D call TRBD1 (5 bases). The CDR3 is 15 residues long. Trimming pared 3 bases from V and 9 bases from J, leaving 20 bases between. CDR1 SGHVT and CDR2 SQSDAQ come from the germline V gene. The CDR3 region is CASSFRQGGLPKAFF. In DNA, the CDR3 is TGTGCCAGCAGCTTCCGGCAGGGAGGTTTGCCCAAAGCTTTCTTT.

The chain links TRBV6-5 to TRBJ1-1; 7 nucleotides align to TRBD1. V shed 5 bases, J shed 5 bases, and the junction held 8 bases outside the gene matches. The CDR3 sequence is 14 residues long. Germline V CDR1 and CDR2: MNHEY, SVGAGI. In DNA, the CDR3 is TGTGCCAGCAGTACATGGACAGGCACGACTGAAGCTTTCTTT. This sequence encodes CASSTWTGTTEAFF.

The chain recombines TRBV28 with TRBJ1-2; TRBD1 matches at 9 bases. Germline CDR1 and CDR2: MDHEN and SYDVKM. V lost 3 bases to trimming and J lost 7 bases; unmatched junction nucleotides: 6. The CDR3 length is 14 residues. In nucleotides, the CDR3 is TGTGCCAGCAGTTTGGAGGACAGGGGTGGTGGCTACACCTTC. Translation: CASSLEDRGGGYTF.